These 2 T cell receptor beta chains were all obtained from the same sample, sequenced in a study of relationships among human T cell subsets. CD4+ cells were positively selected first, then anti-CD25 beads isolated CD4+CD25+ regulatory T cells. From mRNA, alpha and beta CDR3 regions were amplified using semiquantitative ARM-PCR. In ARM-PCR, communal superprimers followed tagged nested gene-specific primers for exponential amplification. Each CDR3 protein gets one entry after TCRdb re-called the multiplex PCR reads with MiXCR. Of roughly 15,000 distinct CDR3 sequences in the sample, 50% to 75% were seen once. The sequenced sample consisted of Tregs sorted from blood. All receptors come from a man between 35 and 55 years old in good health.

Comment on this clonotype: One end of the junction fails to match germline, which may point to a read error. Here the CDR3 reads CASGLWEPGDTEAFF. CDR3 in DNA: TGTGCCAGCGGTTTGTGGGAACCGGGAGACACTGAAGCTTTCTTT. This rearrangement joins TRBV28 to TRBJ1-1; D not resolved. Germline-derived CDR1 and CDR2 are MDHEN and SYDVKM. CDR3 length: 15 residues.

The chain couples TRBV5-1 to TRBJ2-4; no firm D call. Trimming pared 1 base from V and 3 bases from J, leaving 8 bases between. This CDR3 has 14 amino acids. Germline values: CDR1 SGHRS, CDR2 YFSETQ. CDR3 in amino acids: CASSLSAGKNIQYF. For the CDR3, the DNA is TGCGCCAGCAGCTTGAGCGCCGGCAAAAACATTCAGTACTTC.